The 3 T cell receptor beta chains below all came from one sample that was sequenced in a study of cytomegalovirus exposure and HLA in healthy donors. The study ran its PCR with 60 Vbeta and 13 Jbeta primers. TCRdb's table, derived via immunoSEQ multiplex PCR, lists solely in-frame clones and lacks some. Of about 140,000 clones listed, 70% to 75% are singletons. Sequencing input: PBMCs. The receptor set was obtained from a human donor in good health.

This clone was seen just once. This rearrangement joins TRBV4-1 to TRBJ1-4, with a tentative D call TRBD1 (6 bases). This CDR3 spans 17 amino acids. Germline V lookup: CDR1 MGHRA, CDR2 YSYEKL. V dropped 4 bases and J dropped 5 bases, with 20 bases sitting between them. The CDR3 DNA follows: TGCGCCAGCAGCCGCACGTCGCGGACAGCTAGAAATGAAAAACTGTTTTTT. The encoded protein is CASSRTSRTARNEKLFF.

The CDR3 region is CSVAVSARGTEAFF. In DNA form, the CDR3 reads TGCAGCGTAGCTGTATCGGCAAGAGGCACTGAAGCTTTCTTT. The V call is TRBV29-1, the J call TRBJ1-1; no clear D gene. CDR3 length equals 14 residues. V was pared by 6 bases and J by 4 bases, with 18 bases between. The germline CDR1 and CDR2 sequences are SQVTM and ANQGSEA.

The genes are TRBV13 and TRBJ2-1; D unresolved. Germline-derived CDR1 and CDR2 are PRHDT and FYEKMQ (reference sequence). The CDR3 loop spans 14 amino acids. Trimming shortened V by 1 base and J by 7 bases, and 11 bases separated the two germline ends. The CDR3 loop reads CASSLALSRNEQFF. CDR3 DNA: TGTGCCAGCAGCTTAGCTCTTTCGCGTAATGAGCAGTTCTTC. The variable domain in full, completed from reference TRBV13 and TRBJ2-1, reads AAGVIQSPRHLIKEKRETATLKCYPIPRHDTVYWYQQGPGQDPQFLISFYEKMQSDKGSIPDRFSAQQFSDYHSELNMSSLELGDSALYFCASSLALSRNEQFFGPGTRLTVL.